Following are 24 T cell receptor beta chains from one sample sequenced in a study of T cell responses to AZD1222 COVID-19 vaccine. Measured with immunoSEQ multiplex PCR; TCRdb has only the in-frame clones, and not every one. The sample records over 95,000 clones, about nine tenths being singletons. Sequenced here: peripheral blood, sampled on day 0 of AZD1222 vaccination. All receptors derive from an adult in good health.

The V call is TRBV21-1, the J call TRBJ2-6. TRBV21-1 is designated a pseudogene. There are 16 residues in the CDR3. DNA for the CDR3: TGTGCCAGCATTTCGACCGACGACTCTGGGGCCAACGTCCTGACTTTC. This codes for CASISTDDSGANVLTF.

This rearrangement joins TRBV6-6 to TRBJ1-5, with D unresolved. In germline, CDR1 is MNHNY, CDR2 SVGAGI (reference sequence). The CDR3 has 14 amino acids. V lost 2 bases to trimming and J lost 2 bases, with 7 bases between them. The CDR3 nucleotides are TGTGCCAGCAGTTACCAGCGGGGCAATCAGCCCCAGCATTTT. Translating gives CASSYQRGNQPQHF.

The chain uses TRBV10-3 and TRBJ1-2; 7 nucleotides line up with TRBD1. With V trimmed by 5 bases and J by 10 bases, 10 bases remained unmatched. This CDR3 is built from 13 residues. The germline gives CDR1 ENHRY, CDR2 SYGVKD. The CDR3 nucleotides are TGTGCCATCAGTCAGACAGGGTCCCTGGACTACACCTTC. Translating it yields CAISQTGSLDYTF.

V usage is TRBV7-9 and J usage is TRBJ2-3; 7 positions match TRBD1. V shed 3 bases and J 2 bases; nucleotides not matched to a gene: 2. The CDR3 spans 14 residues. Germline CDR1 reads SEHNR; CDR2 reads FQNEAQ (reference sequence). CDR3 sequence reads: CASSFGTATDTQYF. CDR3 sequence (DNA): TGTGCCAGCAGCTTTGGGACAGCCACAGATACGCAGTATTTT.

The chain recombines TRBV5-1 with TRBJ2-1; 10 bases line up with TRBD1. CDR3 length: 16 amino acids. After removal of 6 bases from V and 7 bases from J, the junction contained 13 bases not matched to a gene. The germline V gene has CDR1 SGHRS and CDR2 YFSETQ. The CDR3 DNA follows: TGCGCCAGCACCTCAACCCGACAGGGGGCCCTGAATGAGCAGTTCTTC. It is translated as CASTSTRQGALNEQFF.

The chain combines TRBV11-2 with TRBJ1-3, with 9 bases that match TRBD1. After removal of 5 bases from V and 4 bases from J, the junction contained 6 bases not matched to a gene. The CDR3 is 15 residues long. Germline V CDR1 and CDR2: SGHAT, FQNNGV. In DNA form, the CDR3 reads TGTGCCAGCAGCCCGACGACAGGGGGAGGAAACACCATATATTTT. Translating it yields CASSPTTGGGNTIYF. Full variable domain (outside the CDR3, taken from reference TRBV11-2 and TRBJ1-3): EAGVAQSPRYKIIEKRQSVAFWCNPISGHATLYWYQQILGQGPKLLIQFQNNGVVDDSQLPKDRFSAERLKGVDSTLKIQPAKLEDSAVYLCASSPTTGGGNTIYFGEGSWLTVV.

The chain is built from TRBV4-1 and TRBJ1-3; 9 bases match TRBD1. The CDR3 has 15 amino acids. Germline assignment: CDR1 MGHRA and CDR2 YSYEKL. Unmatched junction bases numbered 1, after V lost 4 bases and J lost 0 bases. As DNA, the CDR3 is TGCGCCAGCAGCCCGACAGGGGGCTCTGGAAACACCATATATTTT. It yields the protein CASSPTGGSGNTIYF.

The CDR3 DNA sequence: TGTGCCAGCAGCTTGGTGGGCAGGGTAGGAGAAAAACTGTTTTTT. Its translation is CASSLVGRVGEKLFF. This sequence joins TRBV5-4 and TRBJ1-4, with D possibly matching TRBD1 (5 bases). In germline, CDR1 is SGHNT, CDR2 YYREEE (reference sequence). The V end lost 0 bases, the J end lost 8 bases, and 14 bases lay between the germline ends. This CDR3 has 15 amino acids.

This clone was seen a few times. The chain uses TRBV19 and TRBJ1-5; the D is unclear. The CDR3 totals 15 residues. CDR1 LNHDA and CDR2 SQIVND come from the germline V gene (reference sequence). The V gene lost 3 bases and the J gene lost 4 bases, with 13 bases spanning the gap. CDR3 sequence reads: CASSMVTTYNQPQHF. DNA for the CDR3: TGTGCCAGTAGTATGGTCACGACGTATAATCAGCCCCAGCATTTT.

The chain links TRBV6-5 to TRBJ2-4, with D unresolved. The CDR3 contains 13 residues. Germline V gives CDR1 MNHEY, CDR2 SVGAGI. CDR3 amino acids: CASARGAKNIQYF. CDR3 nucleotide sequence: TGTGCTTCCGCCCGAGGAGCCAAAAACATTCAGTACTTC.

The rearrangement links TRBV4-2 to TRBJ2-7, with TRBD2 identical over 11 bases. Germline CDR1 reads LGHNA; CDR2 reads YNFKEQ. The CDR3 is 16 residues long. Unmatched junction bases numbered 4, after V lost 0 bases and J lost 3 bases. The CDR3 nucleotides are TGTGCCAGCAGCCAAGATCTAGCGGGGGGAAACTACGAGCAGTACTTC. This translates into CASSQDLAGGNYEQYF.

This chain uses TRBV7-2 with TRBJ1-2, with a possible D match to TRBD1 (5 bases). This CDR3 comprises 15 residues. Per germline, CDR1 SGHTA and CDR2 FQGNSA. With 6 bases removed from V and 1 base from J, the gap between germline ends came to 15 bases. CDR3 in DNA: TGTGCCAGCAGTCAGGACAACTTGCTTAACTATGGCTACACCTTC. Its protein product is CASSQDNLLNYGYTF. The whole variable domain, filled in from reference TRBV7-2 and TRBJ1-2, reads GAGVSQSPSNKVTEKGKDVELRCDPISGHTALYWYRQSLGQGLEFLIYFQGNSAPDKSGLPSDRFSAERTGGSVSTLTIQRTQQEDSAVYLCASSQDNLLNYGYTFGSGTRLTVV.

The chain is built from TRBV5-4 and TRBJ1-2; the D gene is possibly TRBD1 (5 bases). The V end was cut by 4 bases, the J end by 4 bases, with 14 bases between. CDR1 SGHNT and CDR2 YYREEE come from the germline V gene (reference sequence). The length of the CDR3 is 14 residues. CDR3 bases: TGTGCCAGCAGCACAACGACAGTTATCTATGGCTACACCTTC. Translation gives CASSTTTVIYGYTF.

The gene calls are TRBV9 and TRBJ2-1; 8 bases are a match to TRBD2. Germline V CDR1 and CDR2: SGDLS, YYNGEE. V was pared by 0 bases and J by 7 bases, with 3 bases of the junction left unmatched. The CDR3 loop spans 14 amino acids. This CDR3 reads CASSVVGGGNEQFF. CDR3 nucleotides: TGTGCCAGCAGCGTAGTAGGCGGGGGGAATGAGCAGTTCTTC.

This chain connects TRBV24-1 to TRBJ1-5, with D possibly being TRBD1 (6 bases). This CDR3 comprises 14 residues. The germline V and J ends were trimmed by 7 bases and 7 bases, with 16 bases remaining between them. CDR1 and CDR2 (germline): KGHDR, SFDVKD. The CDR3 bases are TGTGCCACCAGGCAACAGGGTCTAAGCCAGCCCCAGCATTTT. Amino acid sequence: CATRQQGLSQPQHF.

The chain couples TRBV6-5 to TRBJ2-2; 11 nucleotides align to TRBD2. The junction had 3 bases not matched to a gene; V was cut back by 6 bases and J by 3 bases. The germline gives CDR1 MNHEY, CDR2 SVGAGI. The CDR3 loop spans 15 amino acids. In DNA form, the CDR3 reads TGTGCCAGCAGGGTACTAGCGGGGGACACCGGGGAGCTGTTTTTT. It yields the protein CASRVLAGDTGELFF.

The CDR3 loop reads CASSLVRGGYTDTQYF. The CDR3 DNA reads as TGTGCCAGCAGCTTGGTGAGGGGGGGGTATACAGATACGCAGTATTTT. V is TRBV5-4 and J is TRBJ2-3, with TRBD2 as a possible D gene (7 bases). Germline CDR1 is SGHNT and CDR2 is YYREEE (reference sequence). V was trimmed by 0 bases and J by 3 bases, leaving 14 bases between them. The CDR3 has 16 amino acids.

The J gene is TRBJ2-2, the V gene TRBV5-1; 8 bases match TRBD1. The V segment lost 2 bases and the J segment 6 bases; nucleotides outside the gene matches: 6. This CDR3 region has 15 residues. The V gene's germline CDR1 is SGHRS and CDR2 YFSETQ. The CDR3 DNA reads TGCGCCAGCAGCTTAGACAGACAGGGGTCCGGGGAGCTGTTTTTT. It codes for CASSLDRQGSGELFF. The variable domain in full, completed from reference TRBV5-1 and TRBJ2-2, reads KAGVTQTPRYLIKTRGQQVTLSCSPISGHRSVSWYQQTPGQGLQFLFEYFSETQRNKGNFPGRFSGRQFSNSRSEMNVSTLELGDSALYLCASSLDRQGSGELFFGEGSRLTVL.

The CDR3 nucleotides read TGTGCCAGCAGCCCCCTCGGAAGCGCGTACGGTGCCTACGAGCAGTACTTC. Translated, it gives CASSPLGSAYGAYEQYF. The chain carries TRBV7-3 and TRBJ2-7; unclear D gene. V lost 5 bases, J lost 2 bases, and 22 bases lay in between. The length of the CDR3 is 17 residues. Per the germline V gene, CDR1 is SGHTA and CDR2 is FQGTGA.

The chain couples TRBV10-3 to TRBJ1-4, with 7 bases matching TRBD1. The CDR3 spans 15 residues. Germline CDR1 reads ENHRY; CDR2 reads SYGVKD. J lost 3 bases, V lost 11 bases, and 12 bases had no gene match. CDR3 loop: CAQEGGAGSNEKLFF. Written as DNA, the CDR3 is TGTGCCCAAGAAGGGGGCGCAGGGTCTAATGAAAAACTGTTTTTT.

This chain joins TRBV5-8 and TRBJ1-2; D not resolved. Germline V gene sequence: CDR1 SGHTS, CDR2 YDEGEE. Trimming took off 1 base at V and 4 bases at J, with 11 bases between the two ends. The CDR3 loop spans 14 amino acids. The CDR3 nucleotides read TGTGCCAGCAGCTTGAGGGTACTCATCTATGGCTACACCTTC. This gives the protein CASSLRVLIYGYTF.

This chain joins TRBV29-1 and TRBJ1-2, with D tentatively TRBD1 (6 bases). Trimming removed 8 bases from V and 7 bases from J, with 14 bases in between. The germline V gene encodes CDR1 SQVTM and CDR2 ANQGSEA. The length of the CDR3 is 11 residues. The CDR3 reads CSSGGAGGYTF. The CDR3 DNA sequence: TGCAGCTCCGGGGGGGCGGGTGGCTACACCTTC.

This rearrangement joins TRBV29-1 to TRBJ1-6, with a tentative D call TRBD1 (5 bases). The germline V and J ends were trimmed by 7 bases and 8 bases, with 18 bases remaining between them. The CDR3 is made up of 14 amino acids. CDR1 is SQVTM and CDR2 is ANQGSEA in the germline V gene. CDR3 residues: CSARSGRSDSPLHF. The CDR3 region has the DNA TGCAGCGCCCGATCGGGACGGTCCGATTCACCCCTCCACTTT.

V usage is TRBV5-3 and J usage is TRBJ2-3; D perhaps matches TRBD2 (5 bases). TRBV5-3 is an open reading frame whose function is uncertain. The CDR3 has 19 residues. The V and J ends lost 1 base and 2 bases respectively, with 23 bases between them. CDR3 protein: CARSLRGLRGLTSTDTQYF. Written as DNA, the CDR3 is TGTGCCAGAAGCTTGAGAGGGTTACGGGGTTTAACCTCCACAGATACGCAGTATTTT.